This entry describes one TCR beta chain. V dropped 3 bases and J dropped 6 bases, with 16 bases sitting between them. This CDR3 region has 16 residues. Germline CDR1 is SGHDT and CDR2 is YYEEEE. Produced via immunoSEQ multiplex PCR; TCRdb's table is partial and in-frame only. The repertoire holds 160,000 or so clones, with 81% as singletons. The data are from a study of blood T cell repertoires in COVID-19. The chain combines TRBV5-6 with TRBJ1-6, with D possibly matching TRBD1 (6 bases). Sample: PBMCs or T cells enriched from blood (not recorded which). The sequence came from a middle-aged woman with acute COVID-19. The CDR3, as DNA: TGTGCCAGCAGCTCCGTCGGGGGGCACTCTAATTCACCCCTCCACTTT. This translates into CASSSVGGHSNSPLHF.